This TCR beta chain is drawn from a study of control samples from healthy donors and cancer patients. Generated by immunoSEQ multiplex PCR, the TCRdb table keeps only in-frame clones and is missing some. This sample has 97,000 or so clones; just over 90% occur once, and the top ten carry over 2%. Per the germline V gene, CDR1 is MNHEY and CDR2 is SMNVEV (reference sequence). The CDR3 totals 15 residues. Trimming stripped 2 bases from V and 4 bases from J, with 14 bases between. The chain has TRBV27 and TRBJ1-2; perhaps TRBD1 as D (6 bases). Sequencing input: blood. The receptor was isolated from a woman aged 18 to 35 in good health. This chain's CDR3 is CASSLGSTGLYGYTF. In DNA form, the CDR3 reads TGTGCCAGCAGTTTAGGCTCGACAGGCCTCTATGGCTACACCTTC.